This record concerns one T cell receptor beta chain sequence. The CDR3 sequence is 14 residues long. CDR1 is SGHVS, CDR2 FQNEAQ, per germline. Trimming left V 1 base short and J 0 bases short, with 7 bases between. This entry is derived from a study of blood T cell repertoires in COVID-19. Study-level background: Whether acute or convalescent, the COVID-19 samples came from the United States, Italy and Spain.

Study processing details: Amplification of reference gene primers was used by the study to estimate nucleated cell counts. Repertoires were generated with immunoSEQ multiplex PCR, while TCRdb's copy carries only in-frame clones and drops some. The DNA was the basis for D and trimming; V, J and clone size are from that table. Among about 120,000 clones, more than 75% were seen once, and the ten largest hold under 5%. V usage is TRBV7-8 and J usage is TRBJ2-7; D is perhaps TRBD1 (5 bases). The sequencing input was peripheral blood. The sequence was collected from a man aged 55 to 70 with acute or convalescent COVID-19. The CDR3 DNA reads as TGTGCCAGCAGCTTAGGGACATACTCCTACGAGCAGTACTTC. Translating it yields CASSLGTYSYEQYF.